These 9 T cell receptor beta chains originate from one sample sequenced in a study of cytomegalovirus exposure and HLA in healthy donors. The PCR contained 60 Vbeta and 13 Jbeta primers. Assay: immunoSEQ multiplex PCR; the TCRdb copy retains only in-frame clones and omits some. The data show about 78,000 clones, 55% to 75% seen once. The sequenced sample consisted of PBMCs. Every receptor here comes from a man younger than 45 in good health and CMV-seropositive.

In its sample, this clone was seen a few times. The V call is TRBV9, the J call TRBJ2-3, with D hard to call. Trimming stripped 0 bases from V and 1 base from J, with 9 bases between. CDR3 length: 15 amino acids. The germline V gene has CDR1 SGDLS and CDR2 YYNGEE. CDR3 DNA sequence: TGTGCCAGCAGCGTAGGGAGCAGCCGCACAGATACGCAGTATTTT. Protein product: CASSVGSSRTDTQYF.

The chain has TRBV28 and TRBJ1-1; 9 bases match TRBD1. The CDR3 has 16 amino acids. The germline V gene has CDR1 MDHEN and CDR2 SYDVKM. V dropped 3 bases and J dropped 1; count of bases not matched to a gene: 6. The CDR3 nucleotides read TGTGCCAGCAGTTTCGTCCAGGGACAGGGGAACACTGAAGCTTTCTTT. This translates into CASSFVQGQGNTEAFF.

V and J are TRBV5-1 and TRBJ2-3; a possible D gene is TRBD1 (5 bases). The length of the CDR3 is 15 residues. Deletions cut 7 bases from V and 2 bases from J, with 17 bases between. Germline CDR1 reads SGHRS; CDR2 reads YFSETQ. CDR3 protein: CASLRARADTDTQYF. CDR3 nucleotides: TGCGCCAGCCTTAGGGCCAGGGCGGACACAGATACGCAGTATTTT.

The chain couples TRBV7-9 to TRBJ2-7; D gene unclear. The V end was cut by 5 bases, the J end by 4 bases, with 9 bases between. The CDR3 is made up of 12 amino acids. The germline V gene encodes CDR1 SEHNR and CDR2 FQNEAQ (reference sequence). The CDR3 region is CASSLTLYEQYF. In DNA form, the CDR3 reads TGTGCCAGCAGCCTGACACTGTACGAGCAGTACTTC.

This chain connects TRBV6-5 to TRBJ1-2, with D maybe TRBD1 (5 bases). The CDR3 has 12 residues. Germline CDR1 MNHEY, CDR2 SVGAGI. V shed 6 bases and J shed 6 bases, with 11 bases lying between them. CDR3 sequence: CASRRRGDGYTF. The CDR3 DNA is TGTGCCAGCAGACGGCGGGGCGATGGCTACACCTTC.

A note on this clone: A junction boundary mismatches the germline segment, possibly from a read error. The J gene is TRBJ2-1, the V gene TRBV7-7, with 8 bases identical to TRBD2. Germline CDR1 is SSHAT and CDR2 is FNYEAQ (reference sequence). The CDR3 is made up of 17 amino acids. The CDR3: CASSQSPPGLEGNEQFF. CDR3 nucleotides: TGTGCTAGCAGTCAATCCCCCCCGGGACTAGAGGGCAATGAGCAGTTCTTC. Full variable domain (outside the CDR3, taken from reference TRBV7-7 and TRBJ2-1): GAGVSQSPRYKVTKRGQDVTLRCDPISSHATLYWYQQALGQGPEFLTYFNYEAQPDKSGLPSDRFSAERPEGSISTLTIQRTEQRDSAMYRCASSQSPPGLEGNEQFFGPGTRLTVL.

V usage is TRBV28 and J usage is TRBJ1-1; a possible D gene is TRBD1 (5 bases). In germline, CDR1 is MDHEN, CDR2 SYDVKM. V dropped 3 bases and J dropped 1 base, with 12 bases sitting between them. CDR3 length: 15 residues. The CDR3: CASSFGGVENTEAFF. CDR3 DNA: TGTGCCAGCAGTTTTGGGGGGGTGGAGAACACTGAAGCTTTCTTT.

CDR3 in amino acids: CASSVPSPVSYEQYF. CDR3 nucleotides: TGTGCCAGCAGCGTCCCTTCCCCTGTCTCCTACGAGCAGTACTTC. J is TRBJ2-7 and V is TRBV14; D is unclear. Germline lookup yields CDR1 SGHDN and CDR2 FVKESK. The CDR3 totals 15 residues. The V end lost 5 bases, the J end lost 0 bases, and 14 bases lay between the germline ends.

V and J are TRBV9 and TRBJ2-7; weak D call: TRBD2 (5 bases). CDR1 and CDR2 (germline): SGDLS, YYNGEE. The CDR3 runs to 13 residues. V was shortened by 4 bases and J by 3 bases, with 11 bases between the two germline ends. The CDR3 bases are TGTGCCAGCAGCTCTCGGACTGGCTACGAGCAGTACTTC. This gives the protein CASSSRTGYEQYF.